These 19 T cell receptor beta chains were sequenced from one sample in a study of graft-versus-host responses after intestinal transplantation. No antigen is known for these receptors. Assay: immunoSEQ multiplex PCR; the TCRdb copy retains only in-frame clones and omits some. The repertoire includes over 90,000 clones, 91% of them detected once, and over 0.15% sits in the top ten. This specimen consisted of unstimulated CD4+ T cells sorted from spleen or lymph node cells, obtained before transplant. Receptors originate from a human donor who was the organ donor for an intestinal transplant.

The chain is built from TRBV30 and TRBJ1-6; 8 bases match TRBD1. The trim removed 3 bases at V and 5 bases at J, leaving 3 bases unmatched. Germline loops: CDR1 GTSNPN, CDR2 SVGIG (reference sequence). The CDR3 consists of 14 residues. CDR3 loop: CAWRWTGNNSPLHF. The CDR3 DNA sequence: TGTGCCTGGAGGTGGACAGGGAATAATTCACCCCTCCACTTT. The full variable domain, its missing parts supplied by reference TRBV30 and TRBJ1-6, is SQTIHQWPATLVQPVGSPLSLECTVEGTSNPNLYWYRQAAGRGLQLLFYSVGIGQISSEVPQNLSASRPQDRQFILSSKKLLLSDSGFYLCAWRWTGNNSPLHFGNGTRLTVT.

This chain joins TRBV5-4 and TRBJ2-5, with 7 bases fitting TRBD1. Per germline, CDR1 SGHNT and CDR2 YYREEE (reference sequence). The length of the CDR3 is 14 residues. V was clipped by 4 bases and J by 2 bases; unmatched bases: 5. The CDR3 sequence: CASSPHRGQETQYF. CDR3 DNA: TGTGCCAGCAGCCCCCACAGGGGACAAGAGACCCAGTACTTC.

This clone has a handful of counts. The chain combines TRBV4-2 with TRBJ1-3; 7 nucleotides agree with TRBD1. This CDR3 contains 14 residues. The V segment lost 4 bases and the J segment 2 bases; nucleotides outside the gene matches: 2. The germline V gene has CDR1 LGHNA and CDR2 YNFKEQ. The CDR3 here is CASSRQGTGNTIYF. CDR3 sequence (DNA): TGTGCCAGCAGCCGACAGGGTACTGGAAACACCATATATTTT.

This clone appeared a few times. CDR3 DNA sequence: TGTGCCAGCAGTTCCGGGCTGACAGGGGTCGGGGAAAAACTGTTTTTT. Its protein product is CASSSGLTGVGEKLFF. The V and J genes are TRBV28 and TRBJ1-4; 8 positions match TRBD1. The CDR3 totals 16 residues. V shed 4 bases and J 8 bases; nucleotides not matched to a gene: 12. The V gene's germline CDR1 is MDHEN and CDR2 SYDVKM.

Here the CDR3 reads CASRLSGSMNTEAFF. In DNA, the CDR3 is TGTGCCAGCCGTCTTTCGGGGTCCATGAACACTGAAGCTTTCTTT. The chain carries TRBV7-2 and TRBJ1-1; D gene ambiguous. Germline CDR1 reads SGHTA; CDR2 reads FQGNSA. Trimming took off 8 bases at V and 0 bases at J, with 16 bases between the two ends. This CDR3 has 15 residues. The entire variable domain, with the rest obtained from reference TRBV7-2 and TRBJ1-1, is as follows: GAGVSQSPSNKVTEKGKDVELRCDPISGHTALYWYRQSLGQGLEFLIYFQGNSAPDKSGLPSDRFSAERTGGSVSTLTIQRTQQEDSAVYLCASRLSGSMNTEAFFGQGTRLTVV.

The chain is built from TRBV30 and TRBJ2-5; TRBD1 aligns across 11 bases. V dropped 4 bases and J dropped 5; count of bases not matched to a gene: 3. This CDR3 region has 13 residues. Looked up from germline, CDR1 is GTSNPN and CDR2 is SVGIG (reference sequence). This CDR3 reads CAWNRDRGETQYF. CDR3 coding DNA: TGTGCCTGGAACCGGGACAGGGGGGAGACCCAGTACTTC. The entire variable domain, with the rest obtained from reference TRBV30 and TRBJ2-5, is as follows: SQTIHQWPATLVQPVGSPLSLECTVEGTSNPNLYWYRQAAGRGLQLLFYSVGIGQISSEVPQNLSASRPQDRQFILSSKKLLLSDSGFYLCAWNRDRGETQYFGPGTRLLVL.

V gene TRBV9 combines with J gene TRBJ2-1, with D maybe TRBD2 (5 bases). The CDR3 has 16 amino acids. Per germline, CDR1 SGDLS and CDR2 YYNGEE. V was trimmed by 0 bases and J by 8 bases, leaving 18 bases between them. The CDR3 protein is CASSVGTPRAAYEQFF. For the CDR3, the DNA is TGTGCCAGCAGCGTAGGGACGCCGCGGGCGGCTTATGAGCAGTTCTTC.

This chain joins TRBV6-6 and TRBJ2-2; D may be TRBD1 (6 bases). CDR1 and CDR2 from the germline V gene are MNHNY and SVGAGI (reference sequence). V lost 6 bases, J lost 6 bases, and 17 bases lay in between. The CDR3 covers 15 residues. CDR3 protein: CASSLLQGFAGELFF. DNA for the CDR3: TGTGCCAGCAGCCTTCTACAGGGATTTGCCGGGGAGCTGTTTTTT.

The chain is built from TRBV12-5 and TRBJ1-2, with D hard to call. Germline assignment: CDR1 LGHNT and CDR2 FRNRAP. V lost 5 bases, J lost 3 bases, and 22 bases lay in between. This CDR3 has 17 amino acids. In nucleotides, the CDR3 is TGTGCTAGTGGTCCAACACCCCCCGGAGGGAGGGACTATGGCTACACCTTC. Its translation: CASGPTPPGGRDYGYTF.

The chain combines TRBV6-1 with TRBJ2-7; 8 bases map to TRBD2. Germline V lookup: CDR1 MNHNS, CDR2 SASEGT. V was pared by 4 bases and J by 2 bases, with 7 bases of the junction left unmatched. This CDR3 is 15 amino acids long. CDR3 DNA: TGTGCCAGCAGTGGGTCGGCGGGGGGTCCCTACGAGCAGTACTTC. Translated: CASSGSAGGPYEQYF.

The rearrangement joins TRBV5-5 to TRBJ2-1; 11 bases fit TRBD2. Trimming cost V 2 bases and J 5 bases; bases outside gene matches: 3. The length of the CDR3 is 15 residues. CDR1 is SGHKS, CDR2 YYEKEE, per germline (reference sequence). This CDR3 is CASSFLAGGHNEQFF. The DNA of the CDR3 is TGTGCCAGCAGCTTCCTAGCGGGGGGACACAATGAGCAGTTCTTC. Using reference TRBV5-5 and TRBJ2-1 for the parts outside the CDR3, the full variable domain is DAGVTQSPTHLIKTRGQQVTLRCSPISGHKSVSWYQQVLGQGPQFIFQYYEKEERGRGNFPDRFSARQFPNYSSELNVNALLLGDSALYLCASSFLAGGHNEQFFGPGTRLTVL.

J is TRBJ2-6 and V is TRBV9; a weak D match, TRBD1 (5 bases). The V gene lost 3 bases and the J gene lost 3 bases, with 10 bases spanning the gap. Germline loops: CDR1 SGDLS, CDR2 YYNGEE. CDR3 length equals 15 residues. CDR3 bases: TGTGCCAGCAGCGGGGGCTCAGGTGGGGCCAACGTCCTGACTTTC. Protein sequence: CASSGGSGGANVLTF.

This chain joins TRBV7-9 and TRBJ1-2; D might be TRBD1 (6 bases). The CDR3 length is 15 residues. Trimming shortened V by 0 bases and J by 4 bases, and 12 bases separated the two germline ends. CDR1 and CDR2 (germline): SEHNR, FQNEAQ (reference sequence). This chain's CDR3 is CASSLAGARGYGYTF. The CDR3 DNA reads as TGTGCCAGCAGCTTAGCTGGGGCCAGGGGCTATGGCTACACCTTC.

This chain connects TRBV5-1 to TRBJ2-3, with TRBD1 identical over 9 bases. The CDR3 contains 14 residues. V lost 2 bases and J lost 3; bases outside the gene matches: 1. Germline V gene sequence: CDR1 SGHRS, CDR2 YFSETQ. The CDR3 nucleotides read TGCGCCAGCAGCTTCGGACAGGGGACAGATACGCAGTATTTT. Protein: CASSFGQGTDTQYF.

The CDR3 is CASSPGSRADTEAFF. The CDR3 coding sequence is TGTGCCAGCTCACCTGGTAGCAGGGCGGACACTGAAGCTTTCTTT. The chain is built from TRBV18 and TRBJ1-1; a possible D gene is TRBD1 (5 bases). V was shortened by 3 bases and J by 3 bases, with 14 bases between the two germline ends. Per the germline V gene, CDR1 is KGHSH and CDR2 is LQKENI. The CDR3 extends over 15 amino acids. Supplemented by reference TRBV18 and TRBJ1-1, the full variable domain reads NAGVMQNPRHLVRRRGQEARLRCSPMKGHSHVYWYRQLPEEGLKFMVYLQKENIIDESGMPKERFSAEFPKEGPSILRIQQVVRGDSAAYFCASSPGSRADTEAFFGQGTRLTVV.

This clone came up once. The chain uses TRBV11-2 and TRBJ1-3, with TRBD1 identical over 9 bases. Germline V lookup: CDR1 SGHAT, CDR2 FQNNGV. The CDR3 runs to 18 residues. The V gene end was trimmed by 2 bases and the J gene end by 0 bases; junction bases not matched to a gene: 8. The CDR3 loop reads CASSLHPGQGYSGNTIYF. CDR3 coding DNA: TGTGCCAGCAGCTTACACCCGGGACAGGGTTACTCTGGAAACACCATATATTTT. The full variable domain, rest sourced from reference TRBV11-2 and TRBJ1-3, is EAGVAQSPRYKIIEKRQSVAFWCNPISGHATLYWYQQILGQGPKLLIQFQNNGVVDDSQLPKDRFSAERLKGVDSTLKIQPAKLEDSAVYLCASSLHPGQGYSGNTIYFGEGSWLTVV.

This chain connects TRBV6-1 to TRBJ2-6; a weak D match, TRBD2 (5 bases). V shed 0 bases and J shed 5 bases, with 17 bases lying between them. Germline V gene data show CDR1 as MNHNS and CDR2 as SASEGT. This CDR3 has 18 residues. CDR3 DNA: TGTGCCAGCAGTGAAGCGAACCCCGGGGTACTCTGGGCCAACGTCCTGACTTTC. Amino acid sequence: CASSEANPGVLWANVLTF.

V gene TRBV4-3 combines with J gene TRBJ2-2, with D uncertain. The CDR3 spans 14 residues. Germline CDR1 LGHNA, CDR2 YSLEER. The V end lost 1 base, the J end lost 4 bases, and 7 bases lay between the germline ends. CDR3 amino acids: CASSQGGITGELFF. DNA of the CDR3: TGCGCCAGCAGCCAAGGAGGAATCACCGGGGAGCTGTTTTTT.

J is TRBJ1-1 and V is TRBV6-6, with unresolved D. The CDR3 length is 13 residues. The germline V and J ends were trimmed by 7 bases and 0 bases, with 9 bases remaining between them. Germline assignment: CDR1 MNHNY and CDR2 SVGAGI (reference sequence). The CDR3 protein is CASTEYLNTEAFF. The CDR3 coding sequence is TGTGCCAGCACAGAATATTTGAACACTGAAGCTTTCTTT.